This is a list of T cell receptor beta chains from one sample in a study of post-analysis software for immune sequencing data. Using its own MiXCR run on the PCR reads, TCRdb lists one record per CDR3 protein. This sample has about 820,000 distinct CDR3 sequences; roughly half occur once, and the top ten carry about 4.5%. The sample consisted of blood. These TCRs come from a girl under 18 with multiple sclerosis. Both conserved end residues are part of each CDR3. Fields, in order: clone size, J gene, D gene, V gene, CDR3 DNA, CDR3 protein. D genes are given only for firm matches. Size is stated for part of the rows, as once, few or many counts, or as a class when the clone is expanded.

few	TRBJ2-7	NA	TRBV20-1	TGCAGTGCTAGAGTTGACCGGACCCTCTCCCAGGGCGAGCAGTACTTC	CSARVDRTLSQGEQYF
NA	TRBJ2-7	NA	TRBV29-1	TGCAGCGTGGCCCATTTGACAGGTTTCACGGTATACAATGAGCAGTACTTC	CSVAHLTGFTVYNEQYF
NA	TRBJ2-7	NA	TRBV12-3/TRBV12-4	TGTGCCAGCAGTTTCCTCGGGGTTAGGGGTGGCAAGCAGTACTTC	CASSFLGVRGGKQYF
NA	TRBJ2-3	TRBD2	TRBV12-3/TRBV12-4	TGTGCCAGCAGTCCTGAGCGGGGGGCCAGGACAGATACGCAGTATTTT	CASSPERGARTDTQYF
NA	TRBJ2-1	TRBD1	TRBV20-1	TGCAGTGCTAGTTCCCCGGGACAGAACAATGAGCAGTTCTTC	CSASSPGQNNEQFF
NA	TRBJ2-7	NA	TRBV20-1	TGCAGTGCTAGAGGGGGCGCTAACTATGAGCAGTACTTC	CSARGGANYEQYF
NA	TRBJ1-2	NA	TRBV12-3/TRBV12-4	TGTGCCAGCAGTTTAAGGCCAGGGAAGGAGGATGGCTACACCTTC	CASSLRPGKEDGYTF
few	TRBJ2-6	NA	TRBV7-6	TGTGCCAGCAGCTCCAGGGTTTCCGGGGCCAACGTCCTGACTTTC	CASSSRVSGANVLTF
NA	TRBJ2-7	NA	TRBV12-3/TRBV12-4	TGTGCCAGCAGTTTCCTCACCCACGAGCAGTACTTC	CASSFLTHEQYF
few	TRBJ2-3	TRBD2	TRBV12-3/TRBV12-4	TGTGCCAGCAGTTTAGCAATTAGCGGGAGCGGTACGCAGTATTTT	CASSLAISGSGTQYF
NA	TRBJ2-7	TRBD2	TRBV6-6	TGTGCCAGCAGCAACATAGCGGGAGGCGAGTACGAGCAGTACTTC	CASSNIAGGEYEQYF
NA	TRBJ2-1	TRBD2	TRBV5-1	TGCGCCAGCAGATTTACCGGACTAGCTGAAATTAATGAGCAGTTCTTC	CASRFTGLAEINEQFF
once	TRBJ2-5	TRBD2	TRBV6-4	TGTGCCAGCAGTGAGGGTGCGGGAGTGGCTGAGACCCAGTACTTC	CASSEGAGVAETQYF
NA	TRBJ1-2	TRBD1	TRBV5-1	TGCGCCAGCAGACCTGAATTGGGACAGGGGCTGGGCTACACCTTC	CASRPELGQGLGYTF
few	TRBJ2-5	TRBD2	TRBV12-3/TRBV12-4	TGTGCCAGCAGGGGGGGACTAGCGGACCAAGAGACCCAGTACTTC	CASRGGLADQETQYF
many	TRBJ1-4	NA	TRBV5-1	TGCGCCAGCAGCTACGGGTCGACAGTAGGTGAAAAACTGTTTTTT	CASSYGSTVGEKLFF
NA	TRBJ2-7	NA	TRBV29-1	TGCAGCGTTGTCGGCTGGGGAGACCACGAGCAGTACTTC	CSVVGWGDHEQYF
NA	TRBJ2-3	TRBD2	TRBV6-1	TGTGCCAGCAGTGGTCTCCGACTAGCCGGCCCAGATACGCAGTATTTT	CASSGLRLAGPDTQYF
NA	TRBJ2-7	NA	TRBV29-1	TGCAGCGTCTTAACCGGGACAATCGGCGAGCAGTACTTC	CSVLTGTIGEQYF
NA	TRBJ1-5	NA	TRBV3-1	TGTGCCAGCAGCCAAGATTATCGTCCCAATCAGCCCCAGCATTTT	CASSQDYRPNQPQHF
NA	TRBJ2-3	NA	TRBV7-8	TGTGCCAGCAGCCAGCCGAGTGCAGATACGCAGTATTTT	CASSQPSADTQYF
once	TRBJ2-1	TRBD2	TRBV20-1	TGCAGCGGGGAGGGGAGCTCCTACAATGAGCAGTTCTTC	CSGEGSSYNEQFF
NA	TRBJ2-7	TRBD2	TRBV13	TGTGCCAGCAGCCAGCTGGGGTCTGCGGGGGACCTCTCCTACGAGCAGTACTTC	CASSQLGSAGDLSYEQYF
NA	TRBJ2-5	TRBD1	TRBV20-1	TGCAGTGCTAGGCCGACAGGGAGAGAGACCCAGTACTTC	CSARPTGRETQYF
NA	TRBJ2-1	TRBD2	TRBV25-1	TGTGCCAGCAGACGACTAGCGGGAAGGGGCAATGAGCAGTTCTTC	CASRRLAGRGNEQFF
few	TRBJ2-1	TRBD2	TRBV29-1	TGCGCAGCGGGGGGGCCCTACAATGAGCAGTTCTTC	CAAGGPYNEQFF
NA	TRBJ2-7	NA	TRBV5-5	TGTGCCAGCATCGGGAGCGAGCAGTACTTC	CASIGSEQYF
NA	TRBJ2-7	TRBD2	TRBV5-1	TGCGCCAGCAGTGCGAGAGCGGGAGGGGACGAGCAGTACTTC	CASSARAGGDEQYF
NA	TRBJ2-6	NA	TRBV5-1	TGCGCCAGCAGCTCGGTTTCTCAGGGATTCAACGGGGCCAACGTCCTGACTTTC	CASSSVSQGFNGANVLTF
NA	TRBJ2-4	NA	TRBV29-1	TGCAGCGTTGAACAGGGGCAGGTTGGAAACATTCAGTACTTC	CSVEQGQVGNIQYF
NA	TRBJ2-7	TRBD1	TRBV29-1	TGCAGCGTGGTTCCGACAGGGAAGAACGAGCAGTACTTC	CSVVPTGKNEQYF
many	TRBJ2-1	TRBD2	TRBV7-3	TGTGCCAGCAGCCCCGGACTAGCGGGAGTTAATGAGCAGTTCTTC	CASSPGLAGVNEQFF
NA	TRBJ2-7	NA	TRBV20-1	TGCAGTGCTAGGGGACCCGCTCTGAGGTACGAGCAGTACTTC	CSARGPALRYEQYF
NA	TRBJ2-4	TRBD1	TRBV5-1	TGCGCCAGCAGCCCGAAGGAGACAGGGTACAAAAACATTCAGTACTTC	CASSPKETGYKNIQYF
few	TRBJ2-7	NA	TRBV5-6	TGTGCCAGCAGCCGGGACTTCGCGCTTGGGGACGAGCAGTACTTC	CASSRDFALGDEQYF
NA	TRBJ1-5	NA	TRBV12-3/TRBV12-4	TGTGCCAGCAGTTTCAATGTAGGGCAGCCCCAGCATTTT	CASSFNVGQPQHF
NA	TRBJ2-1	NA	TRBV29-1	TGCAGCGTTCAGGGCAGGGCGACCTACAATGAGCAGTTCTTC	CSVQGRATYNEQFF
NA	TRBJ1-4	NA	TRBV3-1	TGTGCCAGCAGCCCAACCTGGGACGGTGAAAAACTGTTTTTT	CASSPTWDGEKLFF
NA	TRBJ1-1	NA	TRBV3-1	TGTGCCAGCAGCCAAGATTACGGGGGATACACTGAAGCTTTCTTT	CASSQDYGGYTEAFF
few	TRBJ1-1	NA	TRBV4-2	TGTGCCAGCAGCCAAGTCGGTGATTCTGAAGCTTTCTTT	CASSQVGDSEAFF
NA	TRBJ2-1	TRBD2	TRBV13	TGTGCCAGCAGCACCATGGGACCAGCGGGGGACTCGTCCTACAACGAGCAGTTCTTC	CASSTMGPAGDSSYNEQFF
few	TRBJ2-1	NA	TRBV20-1	TGCAGTGCTAGCGGGAACTACAATGAGCAGTTCTTC	CSASGNYNEQFF
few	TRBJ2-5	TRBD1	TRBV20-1	TGCAGTGCTAGAGCGACTTTCGGGACAGGACAAGAGACCCAGTACTTC	CSARATFGTGQETQYF
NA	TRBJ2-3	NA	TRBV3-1	TGTGCCAGCAGCCACACAGTCCTTAGTACAGATACGCAGTATTTT	CASSHTVLSTDTQYF
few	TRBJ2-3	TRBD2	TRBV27	TGTGCCGGCAGTATCGGACTAGCGGGAGGAGATACGCAGTATTTT	CAGSIGLAGGDTQYF
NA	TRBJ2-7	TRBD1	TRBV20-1	TGCAGTGCGCCCGGGACAGGGGCCGACGAGCAGTACTTC	CSAPGTGADEQYF
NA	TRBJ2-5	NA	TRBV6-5	TGTGCCAGCAGTGACTGGATCCAAGAGACCCAGTACTTC	CASSDWIQETQYF
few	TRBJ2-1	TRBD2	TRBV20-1	TGCAGTGCTAGGGGACTAGTATCCTACAATGAGCAGTTCTTC	CSARGLVSYNEQFF
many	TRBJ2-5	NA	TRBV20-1	TGCAGTGCTAGGTCCGGGACGGCAAGACAAGAGACCCAGTACTTC	CSARSGTARQETQYF
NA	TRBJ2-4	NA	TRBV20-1	TGCAGTGTTAGATCAGCGGGCTATGAGCAGTACTTC	CSVRSAGYEQYF
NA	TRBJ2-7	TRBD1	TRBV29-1	TGCAGCGTTGGGGGGACAGGGCCAACCTACGAGCAGTACTTC	CSVGGTGPTYEQYF
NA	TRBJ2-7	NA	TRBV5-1	TGCGCCAGCAGCTTGGGATCGGGGGCCCACGAGCAGTACTTC	CASSLGSGAHEQYF
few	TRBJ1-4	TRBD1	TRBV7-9	TGTGCCAGCAGCCTGGCCGGGACAGGGGCTAATGAAAAACTGTTTTTT	CASSLAGTGANEKLFF